These T cell receptor beta chains were read from a single sample in a study of technical replicates of blood from a few donors. Profiling relied on immunoSEQ multiplex PCR, and the TCRdb table lists in-frame clones only, not all of them. Found here are about 75,000 clones, 92% of them singletons; the top ten hold around 0.37%. Sequencing input: T cells isolated from PBMCs. These receptors were collected from a human donor in good health. The CDR3 runs from the conserved cysteine through the conserved F or W. The order of the fields is clone size, D gene, J gene, V gene, CDR3 DNA, CDR3 protein. A D gene is named only where the DNA matches it firmly. Expanded clones get a size class; other rows say once, few or many, or leave the size out.

clone_size: NA; d_call: NA; j_call: TRBJ1-1; v_call: TRBV25-1; cdr3_nt: TGTGCCAGCAGAAGGACTTCAGTGAACACTGAAGCTTTCTTT; cdr3_aa: CASRRTSVNTEAFF
clone_size: NA; d_call: NA; j_call: TRBJ2-1; v_call: TRBV18; cdr3_nt: TGTGCCAGCTCACCACGAGGCGGCGGCAGGTGGGGAGGTGAGCAGTTCTTC; cdr3_aa: CASSPRGGGRWGGEQFF
clone_size: once; d_call: NA; j_call: TRBJ2-7; v_call: TRBV4-1; cdr3_nt: TGCGCCAGCAGCCAGTCAAGGGGGAGCCTCTACGAGCAGTACTTC; cdr3_aa: CASSQSRGSLYEQYF
clone_size: NA; d_call: NA; j_call: TRBJ1-1; v_call: TRBV4-2; cdr3_nt: TGTGCCAGCAGCCAAGGGATCCCGGGGGCTTTCTTT; cdr3_aa: CASSQGIPGAFF
clone_size: NA; d_call: TRBD2; j_call: TRBJ2-7; v_call: TRBV4-3; cdr3_nt: TGCGCCAGCAGCCATCACGACTCTAGCGGGAGGGCTTACCCTTACGAGCAGTACTTC; cdr3_aa: CASSHHDSSGRAYPYEQYF
clone_size: NA; d_call: TRBD1; j_call: TRBJ1-2; v_call: TRBV9; cdr3_nt: TGTGCCAGCAGCGCCCACGCGGGACAGCGATTTAATTCTTATGGCTACACCTTC; cdr3_aa: CASSAHAGQRFNSYGYTF
clone_size: once; d_call: TRBD2; j_call: TRBJ2-7; v_call: TRBV14; cdr3_nt: TGTGCCAGCAGCCTAGGACTAGCGGGGAGTTACTCCTACGAGCAGTACTTC; cdr3_aa: CASSLGLAGSYSYEQYF
clone_size: NA; d_call: NA; j_call: TRBJ2-1; v_call: TRBV28; cdr3_nt: TGTGCCAGCAGTTTGGGGGGAGGTAATGAGCAGTTCTTC; cdr3_aa: CASSLGGGNEQFF
clone_size: once; d_call: TRBD2; j_call: TRBJ2-7; v_call: TRBV27; cdr3_nt: TGTGCCAGCAGTTCGGGAGCGGGAGGTGCCTACGAGCAGTACTTC; cdr3_aa: CASSSGAGGAYEQYF
clone_size: NA; d_call: NA; j_call: TRBJ2-1; v_call: TRBV18; cdr3_nt: TGTGCCAGCACCCAGGTTAACAATGAGCAGTTCTTC; cdr3_aa: CASTQVNNEQFF
clone_size: NA; d_call: TRBD1; j_call: TRBJ2-4; v_call: TRBV7-9; cdr3_nt: TGTGCCAGCAGCTTAGGGGTCCGGGACAGGGACATTCAGTACTTC; cdr3_aa: CASSLGVRDRDIQYF
clone_size: NA; d_call: NA; j_call: TRBJ2-7; v_call: TRBV7-9; cdr3_nt: TGTGCCAGCAGCTTAGGGAGCTACGAGCAGTACTTC; cdr3_aa: CASSLGSYEQYF
clone_size: once; d_call: NA; j_call: TRBJ2-1; v_call: TRBV7-2; cdr3_nt: TGTGCCAGCAGCTTAGCGCTGAGTAGCGCCAACAATGAGCAGTTCTTC; cdr3_aa: CASSLALSSANNEQFF
clone_size: NA; d_call: NA; j_call: TRBJ1-2; v_call: TRBV30; cdr3_nt: TGTGCCTGGAGTTGGGGCAGGGCGGACTATGGCTACACCTTC; cdr3_aa: CAWSWGRADYGYTF
clone_size: NA; d_call: TRBD2; j_call: TRBJ2-1; v_call: TRBV4-2; cdr3_nt: TGTGCCAGCAGCCAAGAGATGCGGGAGGTTTACAATGAGCAGTTCTTC; cdr3_aa: CASSQEMREVYNEQFF
clone_size: NA; d_call: TRBD2; j_call: TRBJ2-4; v_call: TRBV4-2; cdr3_nt: TGTGCCAGCAGCCATGGACTAGCGGGAGGGGAAACCAAAAACATTCAGTACTTC; cdr3_aa: CASSHGLAGGETKNIQYF
clone_size: NA; d_call: NA; j_call: TRBJ2-3; v_call: TRBV29-1; cdr3_nt: TGCAGCGTTCTTCCTCACGGGGACACAGATACGCAGTATTTT; cdr3_aa: CSVLPHGDTDTQYF
clone_size: NA; d_call: TRBD2; j_call: TRBJ2-1; v_call: TRBV11-1; cdr3_nt: TGTGCCAGCAGCTTAGAACTAGCGGGAGCCCTAGGATCCTACAATGAGCAGTTCTTC; cdr3_aa: CASSLELAGALGSYNEQFF
clone_size: NA; d_call: TRBD1; j_call: TRBJ2-7; v_call: TRBV9; cdr3_nt: TGTGCCAGCAGCGCGAGGACAGGGCACGAGCAGTACTTC; cdr3_aa: CASSARTGHEQYF
clone_size: NA; d_call: NA; j_call: TRBJ1-3; v_call: TRBV7-8; cdr3_nt: TGTGCCAGCAGCTTAGCTGTGGGGAGTCCTGGAAACACCATATATTTT; cdr3_aa: CASSLAVGSPGNTIYF
clone_size: few; d_call: NA; j_call: TRBJ1-1; v_call: TRBV13; cdr3_nt: TGTGCCAGCAGCTTGTTTAGTGAGACACAGGCTTTCTTT; cdr3_aa: CASSLFSETQAFF
clone_size: NA; d_call: NA; j_call: TRBJ1-3; v_call: TRBV19; cdr3_nt: TGTGCCAGTAGTATTCCCGCGCCCTCTGGAAACACCATATATTTT; cdr3_aa: CASSIPAPSGNTIYF
clone_size: NA; d_call: NA; j_call: TRBJ2-1; v_call: TRBV6-5; cdr3_nt: TGTGCCAGCAGCGTAGTTTCCTTCTCCTACAATGAGCAGTTCTTC; cdr3_aa: CASSVVSFSYNEQFF
clone_size: NA; d_call: NA; j_call: TRBJ1-5; v_call: TRBV10-1; cdr3_nt: TGCGCCACCGTCAATCAGCCCCAGCATTTT; cdr3_aa: CATVNQPQHF
clone_size: NA; d_call: TRBD1; j_call: TRBJ2-2; v_call: TRBV11-3; cdr3_nt: TGTGCCAGCAGCCCATCCCGACAGGGAGTAAGCGGGGAGCTGTTTTTT; cdr3_aa: CASSPSRQGVSGELFF
clone_size: NA; d_call: TRBD2; j_call: TRBJ2-1; v_call: TRBV5-1; cdr3_nt: TGCGCCAGCAGCATAGGACTAGCGGACTACAATGAGCAGTTCTTC; cdr3_aa: CASSIGLADYNEQFF
clone_size: once; d_call: TRBD2; j_call: TRBJ2-5; v_call: TRBV7-2; cdr3_nt: TGTGCCAGCAGCTTATCGGGGGGGCGCCTGTACCAAGAGACCCAGTACTTC; cdr3_aa: CASSLSGGRLYQETQYF
clone_size: NA; d_call: NA; j_call: TRBJ2-7; v_call: TRBV19; cdr3_nt: TGTGCCAGTAGTATACCAGGTTTGGAGCAGTACTTC; cdr3_aa: CASSIPGLEQYF
clone_size: NA; d_call: TRBD2; j_call: TRBJ2-7; v_call: TRBV19; cdr3_nt: TGTGCCACGATCGGGACTAGCGGGGACTCCTACGAGCAGTACTTC; cdr3_aa: CATIGTSGDSYEQYF
clone_size: NA; d_call: NA; j_call: TRBJ2-6; v_call: TRBV30; cdr3_nt: TGTGCCTGGACCTTCGACAGCCGCTCTGGGGCCAACGTCCTGACTTTC; cdr3_aa: CAWTFDSRSGANVLTF
clone_size: once; d_call: NA; j_call: TRBJ2-5; v_call: TRBV11-2; cdr3_nt: TGTGCCAGCAGCTTCGGCAGGGAAGAGACCCAGTACTTC; cdr3_aa: CASSFGREETQYF
clone_size: NA; d_call: NA; j_call: TRBJ2-7; v_call: TRBV7-9; cdr3_nt: TGTGCCAGCAGCTTAGGTGCAACAGCCTACGAGCAGTACTTC; cdr3_aa: CASSLGATAYEQYF
clone_size: NA; d_call: TRBD2; j_call: TRBJ2-7; v_call: TRBV6-1; cdr3_nt: TGTGCCAGCGGGGGGGGCGAGCAGTACTTC; cdr3_aa: CASGGGEQYF
clone_size: NA; d_call: TRBD1; j_call: TRBJ1-4; v_call: TRBV10-3; cdr3_nt: TGTGCCATCAGTGGGACAGGGGTTAATGAAAAACTGTTTTTT; cdr3_aa: CAISGTGVNEKLFF
clone_size: NA; d_call: TRBD2; j_call: TRBJ2-7; v_call: TRBV2; cdr3_nt: TGTGCCAGCAGTGTAGAGGCACCGGGACTAGCTGTCTCCGAGCAGTACTTC; cdr3_aa: CASSVEAPGLAVSEQYF